These T cell receptor beta chains were read from a single sample in a study of CD8+ T cells in alopecia areata. Profiling relied on immunoSEQ multiplex PCR, and the TCRdb table lists in-frame clones only, not all of them. The table shows 200,000 to 250,000 clones, with about 57% occurring only once. The sequences come from CD4+ T cells sorted from blood, collected at week 4, from a patient treated with tofacitinib. These receptors originate from a human donor with alopecia areata. Both conserved end residues are part of each CDR3. D genes are given only for firm matches. Clone size appears in some rows only: once, few, many, or a class for an expanded clone.

TRBV6-5,few,.,TRBJ2-5,CASSYRRGQETQYF
TRBV19,few,.,TRBJ1-1,CASSTRQAREAFF
TRBV5-6,few,.,TRBJ2-5,CASSPMGAGQETQYF
TRBV5-1,few,.,TRBJ2-5,CASSLEGRQETQYF
TRBV7-9,.,.,TRBJ1-2,CASSSTPSNYGYTF
TRBV29-1,.,.,TRBJ1-1,CSVEHGNTEAFF
TRBV13,.,.,TRBJ1-4,CASSLGSRGPTEKLFF
TRBV9,once,TRBD2,TRBJ2-5,CASSFSGGVQETQYF
TRBV28,.,.,TRBJ1-2,CASNIRVEGYTF
TRBV18,.,.,TRBJ1-2,CASSPGQNYGYTF
TRBV5-1,.,.,TRBJ2-3,CASSLALTSQDTQYF
TRBV4-3,.,.,TRBJ1-2,CASSQDHREGGYTF
TRBV5-1,.,TRBD1,TRBJ2-7,CASSPIVGQGASEQYF
TRBV15,few,.,TRBJ2-1,CATSPTGVLSNEQFF
TRBV29-1,few,TRBD1,TRBJ1-1,CSVLGQLNTEAFF
TRBV30,.,.,TRBJ2-5,CAWSVLLAETQYF
TRBV29-1,.,.,TRBJ1-2,CSVLPRTNYGYTF
TRBV29-1,.,.,TRBJ2-5,CSVGQVKETQYF
TRBV29-1,.,.,TRBJ2-2,CSGGHTGELFF
TRBV5-6,.,TRBD1,TRBJ2-1,CASSAPLPGQGGNEQFF